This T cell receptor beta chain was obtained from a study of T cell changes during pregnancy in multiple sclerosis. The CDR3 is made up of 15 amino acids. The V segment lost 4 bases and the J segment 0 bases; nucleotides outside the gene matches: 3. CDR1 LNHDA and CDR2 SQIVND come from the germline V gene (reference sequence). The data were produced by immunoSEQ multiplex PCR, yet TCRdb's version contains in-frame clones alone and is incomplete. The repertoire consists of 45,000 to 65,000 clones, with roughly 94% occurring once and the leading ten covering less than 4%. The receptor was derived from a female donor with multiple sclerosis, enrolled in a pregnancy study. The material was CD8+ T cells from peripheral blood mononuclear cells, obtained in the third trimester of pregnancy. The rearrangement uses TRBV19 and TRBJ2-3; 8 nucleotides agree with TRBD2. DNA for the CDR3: TGTGCCAGTAGTACGGTAGCGGGAAGCACAGATACGCAGTATTTT. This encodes CASSTVAGSTDTQYF.